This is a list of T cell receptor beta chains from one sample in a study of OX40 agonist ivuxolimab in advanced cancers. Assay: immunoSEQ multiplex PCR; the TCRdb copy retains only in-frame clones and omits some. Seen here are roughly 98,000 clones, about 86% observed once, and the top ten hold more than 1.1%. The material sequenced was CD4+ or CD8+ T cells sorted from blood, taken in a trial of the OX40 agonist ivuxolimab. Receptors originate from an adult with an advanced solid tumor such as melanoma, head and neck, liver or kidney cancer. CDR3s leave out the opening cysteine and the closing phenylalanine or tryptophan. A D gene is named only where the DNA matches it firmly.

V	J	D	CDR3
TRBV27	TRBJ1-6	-	ASSPNRKRFVSPLH
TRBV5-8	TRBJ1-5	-	ASSSAGYSNQPQH
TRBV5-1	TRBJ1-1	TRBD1	ASSLRTGGTEAF
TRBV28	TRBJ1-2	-	ASVEYTGEGYT
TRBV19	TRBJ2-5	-	ASSTVQGRETQY
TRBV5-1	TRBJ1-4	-	ASSLAPRGAGNEKLF
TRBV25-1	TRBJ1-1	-	ASSDTEAF
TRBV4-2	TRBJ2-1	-	ASSQAGASSYNEQF
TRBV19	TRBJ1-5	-	ASSWQGGQPQH
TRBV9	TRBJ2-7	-	ASSTLEDSYEQY
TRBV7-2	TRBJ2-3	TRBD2	ASSLVLAGGADTQY
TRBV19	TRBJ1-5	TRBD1	ASRAGQGVRQPQH
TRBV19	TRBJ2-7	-	ASSTSSEGSREQY
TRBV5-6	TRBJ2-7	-	ASSLGASVQY
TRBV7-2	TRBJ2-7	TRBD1	ASSLKQGPNYEQY
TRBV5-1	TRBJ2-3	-	ASSLMPGQRDTQY
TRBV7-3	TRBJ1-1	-	ASSHLGSNEAF
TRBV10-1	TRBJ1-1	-	ASSESGREAF
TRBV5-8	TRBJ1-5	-	ASSPRVNQPQH
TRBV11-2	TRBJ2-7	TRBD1	ASSDRDNEQY
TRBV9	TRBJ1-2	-	ASSLSNYGYT
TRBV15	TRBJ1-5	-	ATSRETPRGGQPQH
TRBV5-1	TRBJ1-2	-	ASSLAGLYT
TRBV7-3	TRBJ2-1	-	ASSGLGSVANEQF
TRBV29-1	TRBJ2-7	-	SVGTIPSSYEQY
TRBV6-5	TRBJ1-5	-	ASRSSNQPQH
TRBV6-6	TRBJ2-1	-	ASSDGTTLDEQF
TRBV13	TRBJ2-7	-	ASSSTVTYEQY
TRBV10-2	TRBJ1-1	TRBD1	ASSEADRGEAF
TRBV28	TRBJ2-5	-	ASSLGARGDQY
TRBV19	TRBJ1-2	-	ASSISLGKGGYT
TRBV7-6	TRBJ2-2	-	ASSSINTGELF
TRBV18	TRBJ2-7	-	ASSPGGGAEYYEQY
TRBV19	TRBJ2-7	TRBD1	ASSSGGRLDEQY
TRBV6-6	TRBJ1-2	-	ASSYREDGYT
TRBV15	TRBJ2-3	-	ATSRAAQAWTQY
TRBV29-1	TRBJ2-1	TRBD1	SATITRGPYNEQF
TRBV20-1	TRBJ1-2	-	SAIKDNGYT
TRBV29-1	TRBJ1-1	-	SVVGGSGFNTEAF
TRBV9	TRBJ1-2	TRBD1	ASSADRASFWGYT
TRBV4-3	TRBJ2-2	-	ASSQDIRGGTGELF
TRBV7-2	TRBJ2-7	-	ASSLSIGGPSYEQY
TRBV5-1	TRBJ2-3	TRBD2	ASSRTSGGSNTQY
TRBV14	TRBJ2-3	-	ASSSGPDRGGTDTQY
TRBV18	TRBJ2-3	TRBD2	ASSPRAGGDTDTQY
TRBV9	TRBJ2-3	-	ASSPRDWTDTQY
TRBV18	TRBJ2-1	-	ASSPPRNYFDNEQF
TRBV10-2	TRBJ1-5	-	ASSENSNQPQH
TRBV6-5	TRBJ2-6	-	ASSSGQISGANVLT
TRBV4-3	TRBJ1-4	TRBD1	ASSRGDRSRGEKLF
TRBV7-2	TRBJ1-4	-	ASQRNNEKLF